Listed below are T cell receptor beta chains from one sample, sequenced in a study of blood T cell repertoires in COVID-19. Sequencing used immunoSEQ multiplex PCR; TCRdb keeps in-frame clones, though not all of them. Of a few hundred thousand clones listed, 70% to 90% were seen once; the top ten hold 2.2%. Source material: PBMCs or T cells enriched from blood (not recorded which). The receptors shown here come from a man aged 25 to 40 who had recovered from COVID-19. The CDR3 runs from the conserved cysteine through the conserved F or W. Each record gives: clone size, V gene, J gene, CDR3 protein. Expanded clones get a size class; other rows say once, few or many, or leave the size out.

clone_size: once; v_call: TRBV2; j_call: TRBJ1-2; cdr3_aa: CASSVLDREYGYTF
clone_size: .; v_call: TRBV4-1; j_call: TRBJ2-1; cdr3_aa: CASSQEGRDYNEQFF
clone_size: .; v_call: TRBV5-6; j_call: TRBJ2-2; cdr3_aa: CASSFSTVLTGELFF
clone_size: .; v_call: TRBV5-1; j_call: TRBJ1-1; cdr3_aa: CASSFPGGEAFF
clone_size: .; v_call: TRBV7-8; j_call: TRBJ2-1; cdr3_aa: CASSMRTSGGYNEQFF
clone_size: .; v_call: TRBV7-9; j_call: TRBJ1-1; cdr3_aa: CASSQGSLTSEAFF
clone_size: .; v_call: TRBV9; j_call: TRBJ1-1; cdr3_aa: CASSVNWGDTEAFF
clone_size: .; v_call: TRBV19; j_call: TRBJ1-6; cdr3_aa: CASQKDRVGSPLHF
clone_size: .; v_call: TRBV15; j_call: TRBJ2-7; cdr3_aa: CATSRGGDEQYF
clone_size: .; v_call: TRBV5-1; j_call: TRBJ1-1; cdr3_aa: CASSLGRGASVGPTEAFF
clone_size: .; v_call: TRBV29-1; j_call: TRBJ2-7; cdr3_aa: CSVHEDRGGYEQYF